This TCR beta chain was recorded in a study of shared clonotypes between healthy human individuals. Study conclusions and caveats: Rarefaction demonstrated incomplete sorted-subset sequencing despite large depth. It was expected that sequencing depth would affect clonotype sharing among donors.

When replicate PCRs were run on sorted subsets, they used 200 ng DNA, about 30,000 T cell genomes. The repertoire was sequenced with immunoSEQ multiplex PCR; TCRdb's copy has only in-frame clones and lacks some. The data hold about 2.4 million clones, with under 95% observed a single time. The germline gives CDR1 MNHNY, CDR2 SVGAGI (reference sequence). Trimming pared 4 bases from V and 3 bases from J, leaving 18 bases between. This CDR3 is 16 amino acids long. On this clone: The antigen is not known.

This sequence originates from a young man in good health. Some clones in this sample may be carry-over from other donors' samples. The V call is TRBV6-6, the J call TRBJ1-2, with D unresolved. The sequenced sample was naive CD4+ T cells from PBMCs. The subset was: CD45RA+ positively selected. The CDR3 bases are TGTGCCAGCAGTTCGCTCGCCTTACCCCCCCACTATGGCTACACCTTC. This gives the protein CASSSLALPPHYGYTF.